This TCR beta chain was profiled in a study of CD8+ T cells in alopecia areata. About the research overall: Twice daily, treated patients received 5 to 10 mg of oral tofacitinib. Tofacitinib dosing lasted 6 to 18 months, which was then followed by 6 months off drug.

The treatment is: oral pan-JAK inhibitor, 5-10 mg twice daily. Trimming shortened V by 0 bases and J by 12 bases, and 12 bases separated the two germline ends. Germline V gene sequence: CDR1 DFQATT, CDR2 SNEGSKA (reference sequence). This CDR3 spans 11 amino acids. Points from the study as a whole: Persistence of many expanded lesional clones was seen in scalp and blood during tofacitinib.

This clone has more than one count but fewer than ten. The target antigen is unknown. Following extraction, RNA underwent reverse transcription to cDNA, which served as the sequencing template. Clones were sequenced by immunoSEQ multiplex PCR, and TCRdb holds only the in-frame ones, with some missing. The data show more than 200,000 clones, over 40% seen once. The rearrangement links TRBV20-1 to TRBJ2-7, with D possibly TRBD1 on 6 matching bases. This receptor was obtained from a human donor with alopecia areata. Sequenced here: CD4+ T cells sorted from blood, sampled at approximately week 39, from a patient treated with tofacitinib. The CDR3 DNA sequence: TGCAGTGCTAGAGATCATGGGGGCGGGTACTTC. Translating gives CSARDHGGGYF.